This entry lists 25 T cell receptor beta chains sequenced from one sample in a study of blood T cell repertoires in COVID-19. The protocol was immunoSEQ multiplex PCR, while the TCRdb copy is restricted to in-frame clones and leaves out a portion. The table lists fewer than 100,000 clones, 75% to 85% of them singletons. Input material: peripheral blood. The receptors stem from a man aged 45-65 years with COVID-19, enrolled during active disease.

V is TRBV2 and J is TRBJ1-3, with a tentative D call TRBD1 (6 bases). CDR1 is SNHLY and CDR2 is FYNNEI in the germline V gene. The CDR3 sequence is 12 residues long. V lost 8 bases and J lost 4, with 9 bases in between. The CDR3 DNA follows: TGTGCCAGCCGCCAGGGGGGAAACACCATATATTTT. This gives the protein CASRQGGNTIYF.

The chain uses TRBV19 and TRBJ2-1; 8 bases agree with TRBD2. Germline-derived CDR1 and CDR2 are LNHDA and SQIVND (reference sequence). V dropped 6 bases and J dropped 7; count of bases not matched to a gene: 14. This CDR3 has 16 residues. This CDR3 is CASRKSGTRGRNEQFF. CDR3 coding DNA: TGTGCCAGTAGGAAATCCGGGACTAGAGGTCGAAATGAGCAGTTCTTC.

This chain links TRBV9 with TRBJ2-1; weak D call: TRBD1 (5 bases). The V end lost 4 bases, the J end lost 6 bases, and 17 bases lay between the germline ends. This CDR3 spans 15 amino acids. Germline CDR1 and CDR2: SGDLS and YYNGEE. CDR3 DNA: TGTGCCAGCAGCTCACGGGTCAGGGCGGTCAATGAGCAGTTCTTC. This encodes CASSSRVRAVNEQFF.

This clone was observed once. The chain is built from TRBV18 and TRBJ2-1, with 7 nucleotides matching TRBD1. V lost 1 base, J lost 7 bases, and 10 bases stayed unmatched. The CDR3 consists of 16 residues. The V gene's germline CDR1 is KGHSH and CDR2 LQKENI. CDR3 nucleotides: TGTGCCAGCTCACCACAAGCTACTGAACAGGGGAATGAGCAGTTCTTC. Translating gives CASSPQATEQGNEQFF.

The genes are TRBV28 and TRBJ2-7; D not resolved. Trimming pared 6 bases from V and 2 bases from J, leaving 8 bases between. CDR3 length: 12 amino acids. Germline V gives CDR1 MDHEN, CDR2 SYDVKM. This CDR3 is CASSQQTYEQYF. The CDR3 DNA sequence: TGTGCCAGCAGCCAACAAACCTACGAGCAGTACTTC.

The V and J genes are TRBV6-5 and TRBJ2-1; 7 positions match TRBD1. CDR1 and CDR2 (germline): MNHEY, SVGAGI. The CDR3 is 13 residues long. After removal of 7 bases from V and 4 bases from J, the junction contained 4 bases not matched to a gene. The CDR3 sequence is CASTHRGYNEQFF. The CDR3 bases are TGTGCCAGCACTCACAGGGGTTACAATGAGCAGTTCTTC.

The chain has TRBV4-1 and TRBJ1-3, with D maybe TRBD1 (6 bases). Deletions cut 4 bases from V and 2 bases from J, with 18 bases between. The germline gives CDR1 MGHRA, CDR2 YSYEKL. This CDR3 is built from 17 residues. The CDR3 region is CASSPSKGVTAGNTIYF. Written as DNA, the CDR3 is TGCGCCAGCAGCCCCAGTAAGGGGGTTACAGCTGGAAACACCATATATTTT.

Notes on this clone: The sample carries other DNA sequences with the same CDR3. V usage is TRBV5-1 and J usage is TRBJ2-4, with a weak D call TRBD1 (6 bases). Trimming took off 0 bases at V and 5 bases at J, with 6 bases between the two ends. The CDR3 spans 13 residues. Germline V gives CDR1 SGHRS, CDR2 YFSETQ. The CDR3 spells CASSLEGENIQYF. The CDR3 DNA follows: TGCGCCAGCAGCTTGGAGGGGGAAAACATTCAGTACTTC.

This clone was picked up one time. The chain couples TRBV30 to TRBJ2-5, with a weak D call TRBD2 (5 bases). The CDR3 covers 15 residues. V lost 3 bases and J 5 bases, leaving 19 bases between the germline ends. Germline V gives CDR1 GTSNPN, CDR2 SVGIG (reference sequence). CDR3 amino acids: CAWSPHWSPGETQYF. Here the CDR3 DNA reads TGTGCCTGGAGCCCACATTGGAGCCCGGGGGAGACCCAGTACTTC.

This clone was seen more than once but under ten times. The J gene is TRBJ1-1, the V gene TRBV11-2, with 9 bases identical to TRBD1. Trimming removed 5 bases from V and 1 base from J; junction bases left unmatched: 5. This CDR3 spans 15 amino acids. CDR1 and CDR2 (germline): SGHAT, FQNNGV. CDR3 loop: CASSGGQGKNTEAFF. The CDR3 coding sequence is TGTGCCAGCAGCGGGGGACAGGGAAAGAACACTGAAGCTTTCTTT.

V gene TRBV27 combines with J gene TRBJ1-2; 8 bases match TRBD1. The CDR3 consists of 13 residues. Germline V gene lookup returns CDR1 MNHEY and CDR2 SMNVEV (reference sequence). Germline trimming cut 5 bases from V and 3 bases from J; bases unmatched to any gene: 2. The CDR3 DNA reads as TGTGCCAGCAGTACGGACAGGGACTATGGCTACACCTTC. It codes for CASSTDRDYGYTF.

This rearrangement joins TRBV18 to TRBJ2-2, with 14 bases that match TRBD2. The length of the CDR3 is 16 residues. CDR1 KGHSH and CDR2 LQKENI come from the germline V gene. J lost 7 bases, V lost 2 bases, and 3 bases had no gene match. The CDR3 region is CASSPRGLAGVGELFF. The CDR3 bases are TGTGCCAGCTCACCAAGGGGACTAGCGGGAGTCGGGGAGCTGTTTTTT.

The CDR3 nucleotides are TGTGCCAGCAGCTTAAACAATAATTCACCCCTCCACTTT. This sequence encodes CASSLNNNSPLHF. The rearrangement links TRBV7-9 to TRBJ1-6; D is unclear. CDR3 length: 13 amino acids. Trimming cost V 2 bases and J 5 bases, with 4 bases left between them. Looked up from germline, CDR1 is SEHNR and CDR2 is FQNEAQ (reference sequence).

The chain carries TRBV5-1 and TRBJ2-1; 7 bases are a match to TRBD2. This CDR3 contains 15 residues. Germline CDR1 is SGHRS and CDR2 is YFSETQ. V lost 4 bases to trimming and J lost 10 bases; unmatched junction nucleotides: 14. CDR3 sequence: CASSRASGSTSEQFF. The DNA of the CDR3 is TGCGCCAGCAGCCGGGCTAGCGGCTCAACATCGGAGCAGTTCTTC.

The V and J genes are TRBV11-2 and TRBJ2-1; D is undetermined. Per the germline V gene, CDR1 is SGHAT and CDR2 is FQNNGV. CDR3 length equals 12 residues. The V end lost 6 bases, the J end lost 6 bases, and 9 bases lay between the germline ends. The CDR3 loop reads CASSLLGNEQFF. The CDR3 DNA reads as TGTGCCAGCAGTCTTCTAGGCAATGAGCAGTTCTTC.

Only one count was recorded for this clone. CDR3 sequence (DNA): TGTGCCAGCAGCTTACAGGGGCCAAACACCATATATTTT. Translation gives CASSLQGPNTIYF. This chain connects TRBV3-1 (or the pseudogene TRBV3-2) to TRBJ1-3; 7 bases map to TRBD1. The CDR3 runs 13 residues. Germline V lookup: CDR1 LGHDT, CDR2 YNNKEL (reference sequence). Trimming cost V 5 bases and J 6 bases; bases outside gene matches: 4.

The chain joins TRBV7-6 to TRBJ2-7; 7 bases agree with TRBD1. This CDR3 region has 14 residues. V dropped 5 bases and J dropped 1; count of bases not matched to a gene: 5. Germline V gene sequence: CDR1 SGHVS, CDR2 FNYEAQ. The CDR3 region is CASSLRDSSYEQYF. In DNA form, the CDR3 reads TGTGCCAGCAGCCTCCGGGACAGTTCCTACGAGCAGTACTTC.

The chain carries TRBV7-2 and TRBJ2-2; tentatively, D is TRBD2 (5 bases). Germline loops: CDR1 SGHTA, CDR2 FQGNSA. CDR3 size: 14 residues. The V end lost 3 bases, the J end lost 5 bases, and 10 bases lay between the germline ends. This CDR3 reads CASSFHRGTGELFF. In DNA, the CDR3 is TGTGCCAGCAGCTTTCACAGAGGGACCGGGGAGCTGTTTTTT. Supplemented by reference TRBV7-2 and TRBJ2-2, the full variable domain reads GAGVSQSPSNKVTEKGKDVELRCDPISGHTALYWYRQSLGQGLEFLIYFQGNSAPDKSGLPSDRFSAERTGGSVSTLTIQRTQQEDSAVYLCASSFHRGTGELFFGEGSRLTVL.

Here the CDR3 reads CASSPHRDYTDTQYF. The CDR3 coding sequence is TGTGCCAGCAGCCCCCACAGGGACTACACAGATACGCAGTATTTT. The chain couples TRBV7-9 to TRBJ2-3, with a tentative D call TRBD2 (7 bases). The CDR3 runs 15 residues. Germline CDR1 is SEHNR and CDR2 is FQNEAQ (reference sequence). V lost 5 bases and J lost 2, with 14 bases in between.

In DNA, the CDR3 is TGTGCCAGCAGTCGGGACAGGGCGGACAATGAGCAGTTCTTC. This gives the protein CASSRDRADNEQFF. The J gene is TRBJ2-1, the V gene TRBV28; 9 nucleotides line up with TRBD1. The CDR3 is 14 residues long. Germline CDR1 reads MDHEN; CDR2 reads SYDVKM. Trimming cost V 5 bases and J 5 bases; bases outside gene matches: 4.

The CDR3 is CASARYGEGGTDTQYF. DNA of the CDR3: TGTGCCAGTGCTCGTTACGGGGAGGGGGGCACAGATACGCAGTATTTT. V usage is TRBV19 and J usage is TRBJ2-3, with a tentative D call TRBD2 (7 bases). This CDR3 is 16 amino acids long. Germline values: CDR1 LNHDA, CDR2 SQIVND (reference sequence). Trimming shortened V by 8 bases and J by 1 base, and 19 bases separated the two germline ends.

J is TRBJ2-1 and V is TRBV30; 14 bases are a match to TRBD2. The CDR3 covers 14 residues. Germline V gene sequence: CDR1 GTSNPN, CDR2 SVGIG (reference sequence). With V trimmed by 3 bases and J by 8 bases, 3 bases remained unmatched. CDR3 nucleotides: TGTGCCTGGAGGACTAGCGGGAGGGCCCATGAGCAGTTCTTC. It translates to CAWRTSGRAHEQFF.

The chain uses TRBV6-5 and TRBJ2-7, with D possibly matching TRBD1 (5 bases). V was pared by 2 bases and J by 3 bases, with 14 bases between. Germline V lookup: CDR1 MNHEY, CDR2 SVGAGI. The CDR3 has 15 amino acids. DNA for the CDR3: TGTGCCAGCAGTTACACCGCCACAGGTTTCTACGAGCAGTACTTC. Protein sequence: CASSYTATGFYEQYF.

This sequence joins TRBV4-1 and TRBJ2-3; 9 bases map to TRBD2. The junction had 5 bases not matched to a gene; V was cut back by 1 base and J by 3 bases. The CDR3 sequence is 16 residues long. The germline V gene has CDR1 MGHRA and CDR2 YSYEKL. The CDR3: CASSQVPSGTTDTQYF. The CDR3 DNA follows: TGCGCCAGCAGCCAAGTCCCTAGCGGGACGACAGATACGCAGTATTTT.

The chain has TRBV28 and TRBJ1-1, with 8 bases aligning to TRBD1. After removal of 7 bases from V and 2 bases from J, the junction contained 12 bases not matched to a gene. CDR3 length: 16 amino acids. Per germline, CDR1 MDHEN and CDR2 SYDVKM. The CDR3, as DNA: TGTGCCAGCATTCAACCGGGACAGGCGAAAAACACTGAAGCTTTCTTT. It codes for CASIQPGQAKNTEAFF.